This T cell receptor beta chain was identified in a study of spatial heterogeneity in lung cancer. In this sample, this clonotype turned up many times. Trimming removed 0 bases from V and 7 bases from J, with 6 bases in between. This CDR3 contains 12 residues. Germline values: CDR1 MGHDK, CDR2 SYGVNS. TCRdb reprocessed the 5' RACE reads via MiXCR and lists one record per CDR3 protein. The sample yields some 39,000 distinct CDR3 sequences, under 7.5% seen once. The sample's time point: sample taken at primary tumor resection. The V and J genes are TRBV25-1 and TRBJ1-1; unclear D gene. Sample: PBMCs, taken at surgery. The sequence came from a female donor with early-stage non-small cell lung cancer. The CDR3 here is CASSEYRGEAFF. The CDR3 DNA follows: TGTGCCAGCAGTGAATATCGGGGTGAAGCTTTCTTT.